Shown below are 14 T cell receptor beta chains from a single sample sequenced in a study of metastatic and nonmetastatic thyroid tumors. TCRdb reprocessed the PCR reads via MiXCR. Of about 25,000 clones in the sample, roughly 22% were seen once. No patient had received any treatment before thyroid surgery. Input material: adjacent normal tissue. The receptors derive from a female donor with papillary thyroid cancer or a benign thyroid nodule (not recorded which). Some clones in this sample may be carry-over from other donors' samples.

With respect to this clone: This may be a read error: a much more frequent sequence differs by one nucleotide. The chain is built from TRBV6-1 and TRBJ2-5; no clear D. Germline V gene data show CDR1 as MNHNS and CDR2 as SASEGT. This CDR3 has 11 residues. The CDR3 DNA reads TGTGCCAGCAGTAAACAAGAGAACCAGTACTTC. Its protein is CASSKQENQYF.

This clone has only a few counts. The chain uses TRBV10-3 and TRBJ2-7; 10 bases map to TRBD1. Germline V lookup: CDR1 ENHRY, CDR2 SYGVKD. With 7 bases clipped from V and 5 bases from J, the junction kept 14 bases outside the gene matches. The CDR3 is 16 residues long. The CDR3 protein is CAIIGGQGSLAHEQYF. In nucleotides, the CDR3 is TGTGCCATCATCGGGGGACAGGGGTCCCTAGCACACGAGCAGTACTTC.

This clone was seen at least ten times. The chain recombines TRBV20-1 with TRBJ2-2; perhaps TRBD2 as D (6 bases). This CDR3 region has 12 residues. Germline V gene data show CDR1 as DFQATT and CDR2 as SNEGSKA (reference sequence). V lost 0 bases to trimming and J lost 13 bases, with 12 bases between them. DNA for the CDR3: TGCAGTGCTAGAGATGCGCGGGAAGCGCTGTTTTTT. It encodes CSARDAREALFF.

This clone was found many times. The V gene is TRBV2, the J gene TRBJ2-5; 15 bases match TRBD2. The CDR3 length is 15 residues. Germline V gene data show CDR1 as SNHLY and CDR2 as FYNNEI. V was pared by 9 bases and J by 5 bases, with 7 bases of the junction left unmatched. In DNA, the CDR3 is TGTGCCAGTACCGGGACTAGCGGGAGGTTCGAGACCCAGTACTTC. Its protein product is CASTGTSGRFETQYF.

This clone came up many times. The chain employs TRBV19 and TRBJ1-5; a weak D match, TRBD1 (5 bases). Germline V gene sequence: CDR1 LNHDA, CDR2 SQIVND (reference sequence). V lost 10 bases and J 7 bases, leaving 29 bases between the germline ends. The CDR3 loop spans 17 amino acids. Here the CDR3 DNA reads TGTGCCACTAACCCTGACCGGGACTACCCCTGGAGCCAGCCCCAGCATTTT. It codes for CATNPDRDYPWSQPQHF.

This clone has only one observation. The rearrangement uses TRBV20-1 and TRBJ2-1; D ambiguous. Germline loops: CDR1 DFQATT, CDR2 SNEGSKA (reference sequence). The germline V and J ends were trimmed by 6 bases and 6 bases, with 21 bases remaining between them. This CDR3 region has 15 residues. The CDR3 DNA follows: TGCAGTGCCCGGAGCTCCAGCGTGAGTGTCAATGAGCAGTTCTTC. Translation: CSARSSSVSVNEQFF.

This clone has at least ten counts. The CDR3 sequence is CASARDRVWEQYF. The CDR3 DNA is TGCGCCAGCGCCCGGGACAGGGTGTGGGAGCAGTACTTC. This sequence joins TRBV10-2 and TRBJ2-7; the match to TRBD1 covers 9 bases. Looked up from germline, CDR1 is WSHSY and CDR2 is SAAADI. Trimming cost V 8 bases and J 7 bases; bases outside gene matches: 9. This CDR3 region has 13 residues.

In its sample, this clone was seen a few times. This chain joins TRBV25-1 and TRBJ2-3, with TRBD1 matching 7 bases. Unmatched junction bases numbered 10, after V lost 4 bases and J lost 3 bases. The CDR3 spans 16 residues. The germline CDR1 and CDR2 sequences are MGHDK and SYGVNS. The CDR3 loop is CASSAGTAPLTDTQYF. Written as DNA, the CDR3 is TGTGCCAGCAGTGCCGGGACAGCTCCACTTACAGATACGCAGTATTTT.

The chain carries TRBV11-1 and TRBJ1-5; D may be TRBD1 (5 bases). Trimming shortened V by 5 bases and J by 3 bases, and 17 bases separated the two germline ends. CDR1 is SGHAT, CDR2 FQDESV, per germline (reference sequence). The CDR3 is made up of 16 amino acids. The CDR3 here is CASSQTQGGSNQPQHF. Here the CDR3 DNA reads TGTGCCAGCAGCCAGACTCAGGGAGGCTCCAATCAGCCCCAGCATTTT.

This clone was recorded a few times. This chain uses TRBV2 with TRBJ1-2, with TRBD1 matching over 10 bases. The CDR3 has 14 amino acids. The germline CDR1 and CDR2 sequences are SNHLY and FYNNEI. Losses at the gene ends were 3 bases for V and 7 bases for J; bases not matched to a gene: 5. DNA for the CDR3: TGTGCCAGCAGTGACCGGAGACAGGGGGCTGGCTACACCTTC. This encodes CASSDRRQGAGYTF.

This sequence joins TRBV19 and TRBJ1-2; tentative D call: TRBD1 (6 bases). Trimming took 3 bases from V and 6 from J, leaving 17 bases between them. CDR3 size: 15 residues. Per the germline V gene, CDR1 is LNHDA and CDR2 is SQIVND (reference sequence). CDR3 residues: CASSMGDNIVDGYTF. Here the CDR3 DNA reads TGTGCCAGTAGTATGGGGGACAACATTGTCGATGGCTACACCTTC.

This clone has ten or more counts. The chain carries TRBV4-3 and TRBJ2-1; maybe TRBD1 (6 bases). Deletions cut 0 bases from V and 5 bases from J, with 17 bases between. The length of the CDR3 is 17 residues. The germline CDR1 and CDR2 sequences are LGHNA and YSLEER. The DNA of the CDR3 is TGCGCCAGCAGCCAAGAGGGGCCGGGACATTTCGACAATGAGCAGTTCTTC. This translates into CASSQEGPGHFDNEQFF.

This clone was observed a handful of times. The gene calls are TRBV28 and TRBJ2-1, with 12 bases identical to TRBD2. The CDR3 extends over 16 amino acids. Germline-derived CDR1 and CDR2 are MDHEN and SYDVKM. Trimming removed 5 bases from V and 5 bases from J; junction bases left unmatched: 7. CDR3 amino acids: CASSKQLAGGHNEQFF. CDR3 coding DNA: TGTGCCAGCAGTAAGCAACTAGCGGGAGGCCACAATGAGCAGTTCTTC.

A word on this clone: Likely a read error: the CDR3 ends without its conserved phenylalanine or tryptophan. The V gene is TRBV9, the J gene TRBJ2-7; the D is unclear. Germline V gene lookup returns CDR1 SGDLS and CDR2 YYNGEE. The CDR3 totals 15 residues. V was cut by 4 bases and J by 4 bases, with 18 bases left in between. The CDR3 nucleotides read TGTGCCAGCAGCCCCGCTCTCCAGAGCTCATACGAGCAGTACTTG. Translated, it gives CASSPALQSSYEQYL.